This T cell receptor beta chain is from a study of blood T cells in healthy people across ages. Each sample yielded at least 5.5 micrograms of PBMC total RNA. A second 7 to 11 cycle PCR used barcoded and J-beta primers. TCRdb re-called the 5' RACE reads with MiXCR, one entry per CDR3 protein. Of hundreds of thousands of distinct CDR3 sequences in the sample, under 25% were seen once. This CDR3 is 15 amino acids long. CDR1 and CDR2 from the germline V gene are MDHEN and SYDVKM. The J segment lost 4 bases and the V segment lost 6 bases, leaving 7 bases of the junction unmatched. The table lists this clonotype with a few counts.

This TCR was recovered from a man between 65 and 80 years old in good health. The gene calls are TRBV28 and TRBJ2-5; 11 bases are shared with TRBD1. The sequenced sample was blood. CDR3 residues: CASRPGTGGGETQYF. In DNA form, the CDR3 reads TGTGCCAGCAGACCCGGGACAGGGGGTGGAGAGACCCAGTACTTC.